This T cell receptor beta chain was sequenced for a study of blood T cell repertoires in COVID-19. Across the whole study: T cells, B-cell-depleted T cells, or PBMCs supplied cDNA or gDNA.

Germline values: CDR1 SGHRS, CDR2 YFSETQ. V lost 6 bases, J lost 2 bases, and 2 bases stayed unmatched. This CDR3 is 13 amino acids long. Repertoires were generated with immunoSEQ multiplex PCR, while TCRdb's copy carries only in-frame clones and drops some. The repertoire has 150,000 or so clones, over 80% of them found once; the top ten carry 10% to 15%. This clone turned up a few times. The source material was peripheral blood. J is TRBJ2-3 and V is TRBV5-1; TRBD1 matches at 8 bases. This clonotype was sampled from a man in his sixties or seventies who had recovered from COVID-19. Written as DNA, the CDR3 is TGCGCCAGCATGGACAGGGTCACAGATACGCAGTATTTT. Its protein product is CASMDRVTDTQYF.